This T cell receptor beta chain was profiled in a study of blood T cells in healthy people across ages (dated by TCRdb to about 2015). In terms of the full investigation: Template switching captured roughly one uniquely barcoded TCR beta cDNA molecule per two T cells in model experiments. Four age groups were formed from the donors: young (average roughly 15 years), middle-aged (around 41), aged (around 68) and long-lived (roughly 81). To avoid experimental bias, donors of different ages were distributed randomly across sequencing lanes. Two additional independent replicas of 1 million unique cDNA reads from the same blood draw were analyzed for two donors (one aged 18 to 30 and one aged 80 or older). To track age-related changes in TCR beta repertoire diversity, the study relied on deep sequencing normalized with unique cDNA molecular identifiers. Overall study outcomes, separate from this receptor: Estimates of total diversity based on one million sequenced T cells were considered lower bounds and underestimates. Compared with the aged group, the long-lived group had more naive CD4+ T cells, fewer expanded clones and increased TCR diversity, a pattern suggesting age selection. Observed TCR beta diversity correlated strongly with the percentage of naive T cells measured by flow cytometry. Because profiling used bulk unsorted PBMCs, naive and antigen-experienced compartments could not be compared conclusively. Donor CMV infection status was unknown, potentially confounding age-related changes in expanded clonotypes. As age increased, observed TCR beta diversity per million T cells dropped in a roughly linear way, and a significant reduction was already evident by age roughly 40.

The method was 5' RACE. The run used an Illumina HiSeq 2500. A second PCR of roughly 7 to 11 cycles was run with a J-beta primer mix and a sample-barcoded 5' primer. Each TCR beta cDNA molecule received a unique molecular identifier from a template-switch 5' adaptor carrying 12 random nucleotides. Each sample yielded at least 3 million CDR3-containing paired-end reads. All of the RNA was converted into first-strand cDNA using the Mint cDNA synthesis kit, with a TRBC-specific oligonucleotide serving as the primer. All cDNA was treated with uracil-DNA glycosylase and then went through a first 18-cycle PCR with the universal primers M1SS and BC2_uni_R. In the authors' own workflow: For normalization, 1 million high-quality reads were randomly selected from each sample, with every read carrying a distinct molecular identifier. Reads sharing molecular identifiers were discarded rather than binned into consensus sequences. MiTCR, with a Q25 quality threshold and the strictest error-elimination algorithm, was used for CDR3 identification, clonotype clustering and error correction. A nonparametric unseen species model using Euler transformation provided a lower-bound estimate of total TCR beta diversity. The public reads were reanalyzed by TCRdb: fastp trimming at Q25, MiXCR alignment, in-frame beta chains only. Duplicate CDR3 protein sequences are folded into a single record with the most common DNA and genes. The V and J calls were determined by TCRdb, not by the authors. This sample holds 600,000 to 800,000 distinct CDR3 sequences; more than 20% were observed only once. Jointly, the top ten make up 3% to 4.5% of the sample.

The sample holds a few counts of this clonotype. Its specific antigen is unknown. Per-base quality was not reported, and no clone a single base away is much larger than it. The donors were roughly 40 Caucasian individuals from Russia, aged 6 to 90 years, who were systemically healthy. Around 10 milliliters of peripheral blood were drawn from each donor into EDTA-treated Vacutainer tubes. PBMCs were isolated by Ficoll-Paque density-gradient centrifugation, with at least 7 million obtained per sample. Trizol reagent was used to extract total RNA from the PBMCs, yielding at least 6 micrograms per sample. For every donor, flow cytometry on a PBMC aliquot measured the percentage of naive CD45RAhigh/CD27high T cells. CDR1 and CDR2 were assigned from the germline V gene as MGHDK and SYGVNS. The CDR3 starts with the cysteine, ends with the phenylalanine, and has 15 residues. Left in the record is the CDR3 DNA by itself, 45 bases read in frame from the first base. The V end loses 3 bases and the J end loses 5 bases, and a stretch of 16 bases separates them.

The TCR comes from a man between 65 and 85 years old in good health. The sequence joins TRBV25-1 to TRBJ2-5; a weak D assignment points to TRBD1 (6 bases agree). What was sequenced was blood. Here is the DNA: TGTGCCAGCAGTGATCTCAGGGGTGCCTCGGAGACCCAGTACTTC. Its translation reads: CASSDLRGASETQYF. With the portions outside the CDR3 filled from the reference TRBV25-1 and TRBJ2-5 genes, the complete variable region becomes EADIYQTPRYLVIGTGKKITLECSQTMGHDKMYWYQQDPGMELHLIHYSYGVNSTEKGDLSSESTVSRIRTEHFPLTLESARPSHTSQYLCASSDLRGASETQYFGPGTRLLVL.